This T cell receptor (beta chain) was observed in a study of CD8+ T cells in alopecia areata. RNA extraction and reverse transcription yielded cDNA as sequencing template. Generated by immunoSEQ multiplex PCR, the TCRdb table keeps only in-frame clones and is missing some. The sample has some 88,000 clones, roughly 40% seen once. The germline V gene has CDR1 SQVTM and CDR2 ANQGSEA. Between the trimmed V and J ends, which lost 3 bases and 6 bases, there was a span of 9 bases. This CDR3 is 12 amino acids long. This clone was seen a handful of times. The treatment denotes: oral pan-JAK inhibitor, 5-10 mg twice daily.

The sample was CD8+ T cells sorted from blood, taken at week 24, from a patient treated with tofacitinib. The chain combines TRBV29-1 with TRBJ1-5; D gene uncertain. The origin of this receptor is a human donor with alopecia areata. The CDR3: CSVEEVGQPQHF. The CDR3, as DNA: TGCAGCGTTGAGGAAGTGGGTCAGCCCCAGCATTTT.